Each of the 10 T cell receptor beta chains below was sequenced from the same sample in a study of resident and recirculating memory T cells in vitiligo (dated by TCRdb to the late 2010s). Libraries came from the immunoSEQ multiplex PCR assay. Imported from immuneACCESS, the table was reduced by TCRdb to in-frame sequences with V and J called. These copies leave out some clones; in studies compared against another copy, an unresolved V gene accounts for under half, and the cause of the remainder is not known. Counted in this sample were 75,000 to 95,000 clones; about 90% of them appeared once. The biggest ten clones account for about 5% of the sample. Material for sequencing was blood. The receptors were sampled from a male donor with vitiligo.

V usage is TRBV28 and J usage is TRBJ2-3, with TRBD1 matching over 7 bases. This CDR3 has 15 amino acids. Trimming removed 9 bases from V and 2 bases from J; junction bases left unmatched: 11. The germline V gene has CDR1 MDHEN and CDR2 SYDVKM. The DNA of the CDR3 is TGTGCCAGTCAACCGACAGGGAAGCTCACAGATACGCAGTATTTT. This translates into CASQPTGKLTDTQYF. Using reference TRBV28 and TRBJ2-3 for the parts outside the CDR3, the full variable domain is DVKVTQSSRYLVKRTGEKVFLECVQDMDHENMFWYRQDPGLGLRLIYFSYDVKMKEKGDIPEGYSVSREKKERFSLILESASTNQTSMYLCASQPTGKLTDTQYFGPGTRLTVL.

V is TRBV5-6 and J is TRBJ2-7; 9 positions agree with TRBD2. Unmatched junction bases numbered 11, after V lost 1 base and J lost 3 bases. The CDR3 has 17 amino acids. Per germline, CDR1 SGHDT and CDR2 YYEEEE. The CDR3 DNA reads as TGTGCCAGCAGCTTGAGGGTAGCGGGAGTAGTGGGCTACGAGCAGTACTTC. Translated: CASSLRVAGVVGYEQYF.

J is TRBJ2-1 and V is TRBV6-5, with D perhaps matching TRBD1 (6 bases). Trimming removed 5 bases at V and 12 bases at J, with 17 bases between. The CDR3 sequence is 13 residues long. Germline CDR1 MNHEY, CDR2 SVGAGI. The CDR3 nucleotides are TGTGCCAGCAGTCCCCCAGGGGTGCTATCGCAGTTCTTC. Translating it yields CASSPPGVLSQFF.

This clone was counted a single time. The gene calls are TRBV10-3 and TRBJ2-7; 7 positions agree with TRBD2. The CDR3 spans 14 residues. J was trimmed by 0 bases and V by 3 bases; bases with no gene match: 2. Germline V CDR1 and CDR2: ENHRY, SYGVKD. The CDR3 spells CAISDRDYSYEQYF. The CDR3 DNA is TGTGCCATCAGTGACCGGGACTACTCCTACGAGCAGTACTTC.

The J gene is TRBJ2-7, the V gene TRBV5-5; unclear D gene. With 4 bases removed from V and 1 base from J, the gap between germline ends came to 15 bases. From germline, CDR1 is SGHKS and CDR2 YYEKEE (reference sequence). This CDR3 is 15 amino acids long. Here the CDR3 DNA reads TGTGCCAGCAGCCCGCCGCGGTCATCATCCTACGAGCAGTACTTC. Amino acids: CASSPPRSSSYEQYF.

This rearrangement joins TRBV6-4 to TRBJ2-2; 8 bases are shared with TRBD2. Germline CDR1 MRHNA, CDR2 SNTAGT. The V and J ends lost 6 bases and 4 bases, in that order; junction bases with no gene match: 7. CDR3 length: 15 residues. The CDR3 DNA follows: TGTGCCAGCAGACCAGAAGCGGGGGCCACCGGGGAGCTGTTTTTT. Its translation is CASRPEAGATGELFF.

Here the CDR3 DNA reads TGTGCCAGCAGCCCCCTACTGATCCCCTCCGAGCAGTACTTC. Translated: CASSPLLIPSEQYF. The V gene is TRBV6-5, the J gene TRBJ2-7; D ambiguous. Germline CDR1 is MNHEY and CDR2 is SVGAGI. The CDR3 consists of 14 residues. The germline V and J ends were trimmed by 6 bases and 6 bases, with 18 bases remaining between them.

In nucleotides, the CDR3 is TGTGCCAGCAGCGTAGCTGGAGGTAATGAAAAACTGTTTTTT. This sequence encodes CASSVAGGNEKLFF. This chain joins TRBV9 and TRBJ1-4; no firm D call. The CDR3 spans 14 residues. Trimming pared 0 bases from V and 4 bases from J, leaving 7 bases between. CDR1 SGDLS and CDR2 YYNGEE come from the germline V gene.

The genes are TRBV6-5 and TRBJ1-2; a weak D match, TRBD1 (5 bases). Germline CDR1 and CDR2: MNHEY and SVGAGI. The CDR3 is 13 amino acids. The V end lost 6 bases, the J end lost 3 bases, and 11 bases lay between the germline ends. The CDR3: CASSHGGDYGYTF. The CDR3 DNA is TGTGCCAGCAGCCACGGGGGGGACTATGGCTACACCTTC.

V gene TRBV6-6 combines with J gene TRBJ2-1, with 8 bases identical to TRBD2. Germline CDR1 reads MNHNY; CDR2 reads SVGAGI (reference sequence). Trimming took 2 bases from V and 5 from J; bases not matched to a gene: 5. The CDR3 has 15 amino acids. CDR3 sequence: CASSYEVAGNNEQFF. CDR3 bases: TGTGCCAGCAGTTACGAGGTAGCGGGAAACAATGAGCAGTTCTTC.